This T cell receptor beta chain was recovered during a study of T cells in localized non-small cell lung cancer. Study observations and caveats: Heterogeneity remains possible, as sequencing covered one tumor region only.

Comment on this clone: The antigen is unknown.

V dropped 4 bases and J dropped 7; count of bases not matched to a gene: 4. Germline loops: CDR1 SGHDT, CDR2 YYEEEE. The CDR3 consists of 13 residues. The table came from immunoSEQ multiplex PCR; TCRdb's copy has only in-frame clones and leaves some out. The table has 100,000 or so clones, roughly 90% seen once. The chain couples TRBV5-6 to TRBJ2-1; 8 nucleotides match TRBD2. The sequencing used PBMCs, collected before any cancer treatment. This clonotype was sampled from a woman aged 35-70 years with stage II squamous cell lung carcinoma. Written as DNA, the CDR3 is TGTGCCAGCAGCCCGCCGGGGGGGAATGAGCAGTTCTTC. Amino acids: CASSPPGGNEQFF.